This T cell receptor (beta chain) was captured by sequencing in a study of blood T cells in healthy people across ages. Regarding the study as a whole: Not knowing donor CMV status may have confounded expanded clonotype changes. From one million sequenced T cells, diversity estimates were lower bounds. What prevented conclusive comparison of naive and antigen-experienced cells was that PBMCs were unsorted.

Through a sample-barcoded 5' primer and a J-beta primer mix, a second PCR was run for roughly 6 to 12 cycles. TCRdb passed the 5' RACE reads through MiXCR, listing each CDR3 protein once. The profile covers 700,000 to 900,000 distinct CDR3 sequences, with 53% appearing a single time and roughly two fifths taken by the ten largest. With regard to this clonotype: The antigen is undetermined.

The CDR3 covers 12 residues. The V gene lost 6 bases and the J gene lost 7 bases, with 12 bases spanning the gap. CDR1 MNHEY and CDR2 SMNVEV come from the germline V gene (reference sequence). PBMCs numbering at least 6.5 million were isolated per sample. The source of this sequence is a man older than 75 in good health. The sequenced material came from blood. This chain joins TRBV27 and TRBJ2-5; possible D gene TRBD1, 5 bases. CDR3 sequence reads: CASSPRVGTQYF. CDR3 in DNA: TGTGCCAGCAGCCCCAGGGTGGGGACCCAGTACTTC.